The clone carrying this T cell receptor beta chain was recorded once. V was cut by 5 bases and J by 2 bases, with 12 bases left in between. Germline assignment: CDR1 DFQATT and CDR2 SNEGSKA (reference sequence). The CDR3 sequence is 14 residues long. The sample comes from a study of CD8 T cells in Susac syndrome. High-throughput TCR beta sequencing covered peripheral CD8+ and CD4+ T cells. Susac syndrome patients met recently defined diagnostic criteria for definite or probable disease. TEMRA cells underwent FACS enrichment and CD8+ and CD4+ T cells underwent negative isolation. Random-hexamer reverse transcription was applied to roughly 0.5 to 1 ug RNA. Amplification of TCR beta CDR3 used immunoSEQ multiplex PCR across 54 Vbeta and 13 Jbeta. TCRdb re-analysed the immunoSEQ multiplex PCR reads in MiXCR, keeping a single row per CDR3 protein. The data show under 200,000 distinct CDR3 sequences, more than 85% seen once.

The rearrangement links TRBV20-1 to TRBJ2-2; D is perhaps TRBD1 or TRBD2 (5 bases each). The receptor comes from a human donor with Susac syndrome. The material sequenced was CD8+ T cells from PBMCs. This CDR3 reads CSAHGTGNTGELFF. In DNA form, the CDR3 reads TGCAGTGCTCACGGGACCGGAAACACCGGGGAGCTGTTTTTT.